This T cell receptor (beta chain) comes out of a study of T cell responses to AZD1222 COVID-19 vaccine. Study background: The analysis combined second doses at about 4 or about 12 weeks.

Profiled with immunoSEQ multiplex PCR; TCRdb holds only in-frame clones, not every one. The profile shows fewer than 130,000 clones, about 90% of them singletons. This CDR3 has 15 residues. The junction had 8 bases not matched to a gene; V was cut back by 5 bases and J by 5 bases. Germline assignment: CDR1 LGHDT and CDR2 YNNKEL (reference sequence). Remarks on this clone: Its target is unknown.

Regarding the study as a whole: Donors were chiefly white British, with a greater number of females, and clonal diversity was perhaps underestimated. Reports say nearly half of spike-specific TCRs go after unmutated variant regions.

The sample was peripheral blood, taken on day 0 of AZD1222 vaccination. This chain joins TRBV3-1 (or the pseudogene TRBV3-2) and TRBJ2-5; 10 bases align to TRBD2. The clonotype comes from an adult in good health. CDR3: CASSFSGGAWETQYF. The CDR3 DNA reads TGTGCCAGCAGCTTCAGCGGGGGGGCATGGGAGACCCAGTACTTC.